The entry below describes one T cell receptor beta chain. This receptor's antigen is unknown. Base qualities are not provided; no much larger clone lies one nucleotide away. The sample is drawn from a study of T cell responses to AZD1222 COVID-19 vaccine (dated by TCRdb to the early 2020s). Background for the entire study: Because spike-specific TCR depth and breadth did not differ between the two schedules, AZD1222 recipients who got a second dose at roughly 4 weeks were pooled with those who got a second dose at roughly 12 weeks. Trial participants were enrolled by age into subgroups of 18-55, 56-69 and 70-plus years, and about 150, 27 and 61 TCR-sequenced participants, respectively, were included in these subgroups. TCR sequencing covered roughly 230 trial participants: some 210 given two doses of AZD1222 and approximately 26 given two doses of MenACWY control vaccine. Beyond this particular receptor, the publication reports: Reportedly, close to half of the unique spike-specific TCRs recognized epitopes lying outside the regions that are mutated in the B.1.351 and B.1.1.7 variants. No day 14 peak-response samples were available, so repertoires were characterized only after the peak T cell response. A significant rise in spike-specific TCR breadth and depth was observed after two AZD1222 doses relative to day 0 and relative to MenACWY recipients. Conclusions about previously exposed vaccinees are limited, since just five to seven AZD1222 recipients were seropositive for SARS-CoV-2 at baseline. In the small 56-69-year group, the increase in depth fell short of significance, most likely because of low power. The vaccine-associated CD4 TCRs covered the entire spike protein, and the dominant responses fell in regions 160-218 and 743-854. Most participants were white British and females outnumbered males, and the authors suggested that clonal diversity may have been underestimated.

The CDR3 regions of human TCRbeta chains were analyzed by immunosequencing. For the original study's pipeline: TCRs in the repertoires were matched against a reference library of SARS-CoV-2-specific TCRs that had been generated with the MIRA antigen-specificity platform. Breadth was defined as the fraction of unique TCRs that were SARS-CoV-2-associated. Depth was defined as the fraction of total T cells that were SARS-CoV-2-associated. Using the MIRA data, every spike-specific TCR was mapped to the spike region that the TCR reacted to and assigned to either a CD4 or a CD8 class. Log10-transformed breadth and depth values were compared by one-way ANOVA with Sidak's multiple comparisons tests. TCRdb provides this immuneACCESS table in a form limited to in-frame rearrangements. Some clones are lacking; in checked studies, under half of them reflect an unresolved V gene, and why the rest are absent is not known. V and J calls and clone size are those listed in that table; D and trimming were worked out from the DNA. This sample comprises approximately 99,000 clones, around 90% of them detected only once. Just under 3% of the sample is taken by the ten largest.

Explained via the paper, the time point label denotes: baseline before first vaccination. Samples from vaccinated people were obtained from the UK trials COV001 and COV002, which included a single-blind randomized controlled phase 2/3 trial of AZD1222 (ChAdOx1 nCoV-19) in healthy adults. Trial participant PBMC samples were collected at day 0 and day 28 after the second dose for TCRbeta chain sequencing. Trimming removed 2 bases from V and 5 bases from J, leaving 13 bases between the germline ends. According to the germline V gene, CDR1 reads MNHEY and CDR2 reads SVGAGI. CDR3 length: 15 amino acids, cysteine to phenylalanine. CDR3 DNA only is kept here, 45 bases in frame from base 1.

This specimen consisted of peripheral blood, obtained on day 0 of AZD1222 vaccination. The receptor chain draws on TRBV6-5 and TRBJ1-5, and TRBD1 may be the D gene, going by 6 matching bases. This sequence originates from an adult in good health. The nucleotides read TGTGCCAGCAGTTACCGGCAGGGGAGGGATCAGCCCCAGCATTTT. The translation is CASSYRQGRDQPQHF.